One T cell receptor beta chain is described in this entry. Germline V gene sequence: CDR1 SEHNR, CDR2 FQNEAQ (reference sequence). Trimming stripped 4 bases from V and 2 bases from J, with 9 bases between. This CDR3 has 13 amino acids. The repertoire was sequenced with immunoSEQ multiplex PCR; TCRdb's copy has only in-frame clones and lacks some. The table has 25,000 to 30,000 clones, 80% seen once. The source of the sample is a study of blood T cell repertoires in COVID-19. The chain uses TRBV7-9 and TRBJ2-7; possible D gene TRBD1, 5 bases. Sequencing used peripheral blood. The sequence came from a woman in her 70s with acute or convalescent COVID-19. CDR3 in DNA: TGTGCCAGCAGCTATGCAGGGACCTACGAGCAGTACTTC. Its protein product is CASSYAGTYEQYF.